This T cell receptor beta chain is from a study of T cells in Graves' hyperthyroidism and ophthalmopathy (dated by TCRdb to the late 2010s). Background on the whole study: Peripheral blood samples were taken at the time of initial diagnosis, prior to any treatment. TCR V-J signatures able to tell the groups apart were searched for in a discovery cohort of approximately 95 patients, of whom roughly 42 had Graves' ophthalmopathy and about 55 had stable Graves' hyperthyroidism. Prospective prediction of ophthalmopathy was tested in an independent validation cohort consisting of some 19 hyperthyroidism patients and around 16 patients who later progressed to ophthalmopathy. For training and testing, the approximately 92 patients in the discovery cohort were randomly divided in a 7:3 ratio. Thyroid tissue and blood T-cell repertoires from six Graves' hyperthyroidism patients were also compared in the study. After sampling, hyperthyroidism patients received methimazole starting at 30 mg daily, and ophthalmopathy patients received high-dose intravenous methylprednisolone. According to the paper, TCR Vbeta CDR3 sequencing was carried out on more than 120 peripheral blood samples, which came from under 50 ophthalmopathy, around 74 hyperthyroidism and some 17 progressor patients.

Overall results and qualifications from the work: Ophthalmopathy was separated from stable hyperthyroidism by a 13 V-J signature model, with 87.88% sensitivity and about 81% specificity obtained in cross-validation and 80%/75% obtained in testing. No statistical method was used to fix the sample size in advance, and group allocation was not hidden from the investigators. In validation, the model predicted progression to ophthalmopathy a median of roughly 6.2 months before onset, with over 60% sensitivity and around 76% specificity. Most expanded thyroid clonotypes (frequency above 0.001) were also detected in blood, a finding suggesting that blood repertoires may reflect thyroid immune responses.

In the ophthalmopathy patients, disease was moderately to severely active, with a Clinical Activity Score of 3 or more, a NOSPECS grade of 4 or more, and a duration of less than 3 months. Any patient with an uncontrolled infection, another autoimmune disease, pregnancy or lactation was excluded. Diagnoses relied on clinical symptoms, serum thyroxine and TRAb, thyroid ultrasound and orbital computed tomography. PBMCs were isolated from about 10 ml of fresh peripheral blood by Ficoll-Paque density gradient centrifugation. Trizol reagent was used to extract total RNA, and RNA quality was then checked on an Agilent 2100 Bioanalyzer. This clonotype was counted at least ten times. The antigen this receptor binds is unknown. The record has no base qualities; no much larger clone is one base away. Trimming takes 6 bases off V and 12 bases off J; junction bases not matched to a gene: 16. The germline V gene (reference sequence) specifies DFQATT as CDR1 and SNEGSKA as CDR2. The CDR3, cysteine through phenylalanine, is 15 amino acids long. CDR3 DNA only is kept here, 45 bases in frame from base 1.

TCR beta CDR3 regions were amplified from RNA transcripts. For the first round of RT-PCR on the TCR CDR3, the HTBI primer set was used together with the Qiagen OneStep RT-PCR kit. Libraries were constructed in a second round of multiplex PCR, after which size selection and purification were carried out. Sequencing of the libraries was done on an Illumina HiSeq2000 using paired-end 100 bp reads. As for the original processing: SOAPnuke was used to process the raw data, throwing out any read that contained adapters or uncalled bases, had a mean Phred below 15, or lacked an exact constant-primer or identifier match. High-quality paired reads were merged with COPE v1.2.5, and unique nucleotide sequences were defined as clonotypes. MiTCR v1.1 was used to align clonotypes to the IMGT TRBV, TRBD and TRBJ reference segments. Analysis was restricted to V-J combinations with a frequency above 0.0001, which covered 98% to 99.2% of repertoires. The TCS score was defined as the ratio of F50 (clonal expansion) to E x V (chaos), calculated using BLOSUM62-based TCRdist between CDR3 peptides within each V-J. Welch's t-statistics and random forest reduced just over 500 V-J features to roughly 13, which were used in a naive Bayes classifier (R e1071). Using fastp at Q25 and MiXCR, TCRdb reprocessed the public reads and kept productive beta chains. When rows share a CDR3 protein, they turn into one entry using the most common DNA and genes. The V and J calls were determined by TCRdb, not by the authors. The sample table records approximately 600,000 distinct CDR3 sequences; 14% of these occur just once. Roughly 7% of the sample is held by the ten biggest clonotypes.

This TCR was recovered from a woman under 30 with Graves' ophthalmopathy. The sequenced material came from blood. Rearrangement joined TRBV20-1 to TRBJ2-1; 11 middle bases align to TRBD2. The CDR3 protein: CSAPLGTSGSGAQFF. The DNA sequence is TGCAGTGCCCCATTAGGGACTAGCGGCTCCGGCGCGCAGTTCTTC.